Listed below are T cell receptor beta chains from one sample, sequenced in a study of human T cells and chemical hapten exposure. TCRdb analysed the RACE reads with MiXCR anew, one entry per CDR3 protein. The repertoire consists of tens of thousands of distinct CDR3 sequences, with roughly 10% occurring once and the leading ten covering less than 2.5%. The material was whole blood, obtained in connection with sensitization to the hapten diphenylcyclopropenone (DPC). These TCRs come from a man in his forties or fifties with alopecia areata. Some clones in this sample may be carry-over from other donors' samples. CDR3s include the opening cysteine and the closing phenylalanine or tryptophan. A D gene is named only where the DNA matches it firmly. Expanded clones are given a class, and other clones once, few, many or no size at all.

J gene	clone size	D gene	V gene	CDR3 DNA	CDR3 protein
TRBJ1-1	NA	NA	TRBV7-3	TGTGCCAGCAGCTTAACTTACAGGGCCCTGAACACTGAAGCTTTCTTT	CASSLTYRALNTEAFF
TRBJ2-3	many	TRBD1	TRBV4-1	TGCGCCAGCAGCCAAGTGGGACAGTGGGCAGATACGCAGTATTTT	CASSQVGQWADTQYF
TRBJ2-3	few	NA	TRBV20-1	TGCAGTGCTACCCTGGGCCTTAGCACAGATACGCAGTATTTT	CSATLGLSTDTQYF
TRBJ1-5	few	NA	TRBV20-1	TGCAGTGCTAGCAGTGGCCGGAGCAATCAGCCCCAGCATTTT	CSASSGRSNQPQHF
TRBJ2-7	NA	TRBD1	TRBV7-2	TGTGCCAGCAGCTCGCCGGGACAGGTATACGAGCAGTACTTC	CASSSPGQVYEQYF
TRBJ2-6	few	TRBD1	TRBV7-9	TGTGCCAGCAGCTTCGGACAGGGGGCTTCTGGGGCCAACGTCCTGACTTTC	CASSFGQGASGANVLTF
TRBJ1-3	few	TRBD1	TRBV29-1	TGCAGCGTTGGAAGGGACAGCTATGGAAACACCATATATTTT	CSVGRDSYGNTIYF
TRBJ1-1	many	NA	TRBV29-1	TGCAGCGCCGGAGGGCAGGGCGGCACTGAAGCTTTCTTT	CSAGGQGGTEAFF
TRBJ1-5	many	NA	TRBV18	TGTGCCAGCTCACTACAGGGAATACGCCAGCCCCAGCATTTT	CASSLQGIRQPQHF
TRBJ2-1	NA	NA	TRBV2	TGTGCCAGCAGTCCTTCGAGCGGTTTCTACAATGAGCAGTTCTTC	CASSPSSGFYNEQFF
TRBJ1-1	few	NA	TRBV27	TGTGCCAGCATGAGAGGTCTAGGCACTGAAGCTTTCTTT	CASMRGLGTEAFF
TRBJ1-5	many	TRBD1	TRBV3-1	TGTGCCAGCAGCCAAGCGGGACAGACCTACAATCAGCCCCAGCATTTT	CASSQAGQTYNQPQHF
TRBJ2-3	few	TRBD1	TRBV7-2	TGTGCCAGCAGCTTCCGACAGGGGGGGGTCGGTGGGCAGTATTTT	CASSFRQGGVGGQYF
TRBJ2-7	NA	NA	TRBV7-2	TGTGCCAGCAGCTTAGGTGGACCCGGCGGATCCTACGAGCAGTACTTC	CASSLGGPGGSYEQYF
TRBJ2-2	few	TRBD1	TRBV7-9	TGTGCCAGCAGCTTCCCAGGACAGGCCGGGGAGCTGTTTTTT	CASSFPGQAGELFF
TRBJ1-2	few	TRBD1	TRBV24-1	TGTGCCACCAGTGACCCGGACAGGGGCTATGGCTACACCTTC	CATSDPDRGYGYTF
TRBJ1-2	NA	TRBD1	TRBV12-3/TRBV12-4	TGTGCCAGCAGCCAAACGGACAGGGGTTCGAACTATGGCTACACCTTC	CASSQTDRGSNYGYTF
TRBJ1-1	NA	TRBD1	TRBV20-1	TGCAGTGCTAGAGATGGGAGACAGGGAACCTGGAACACTGAAGCTTTCTTT	CSARDGRQGTWNTEAFF
TRBJ1-6	NA	NA	TRBV11-2	TGTGCCAGCAGCTACGGGACGGCGCTTGGGGCAGGTTCACCCCTCCACTTT	CASSYGTALGAGSPLHF
TRBJ1-3	many	NA	TRBV3-1	TGTGCCAGCAGCCAAGATAGTACAGGAGGAAACACCATATATTTT	CASSQDSTGGNTIYF
TRBJ2-3	NA	NA	TRBV6-5	TGTGCCAGCAGCGGGAGCCTGAACACAGATACGCAGTATTTT	CASSGSLNTDTQYF
TRBJ1-6	many	TRBD1	TRBV19	TGTGCCAGTAAGTGGGGACAGGGCACCGATTCACCCCTCCACTTT	CASKWGQGTDSPLHF
TRBJ2-3	few	NA	TRBV24-1	TGTGCCACCAGTGATTTTCGGGGAGATACGCAGTATTTT	CATSDFRGDTQYF
TRBJ2-3	NA	NA	TRBV14	TGTGCCAGCAGCCAAGGGGGGACGACTACAGATACGCAGTATTTT	CASSQGGTTTDTQYF
TRBJ1-1	few	NA	TRBV11-2	TGTGCCAGCAGCACGGACAGGAACACTGAAGCTTTCTTT	CASSTDRNTEAFF
TRBJ2-1	NA	TRBD1	TRBV29-1	TGCAGCTTTGGACAGGGCGGGAATGAGCAGTTCTTC	CSFGQGGNEQFF
TRBJ2-3	NA	TRBD2	TRBV10-3	TGTGCCATCAGGGATACGACTAGCGGGAGGATACGTGGCACAGATACGCAGTATTTT	CAIRDTTSGRIRGTDTQYF
TRBJ1-1	few	NA	TRBV5-1	TGCGCCAGCAGCTTGATGGGGTCCGATAGCACTGAAGCTTTCTTT	CASSLMGSDSTEAFF
TRBJ2-5	few	NA	TRBV4-3	TGCGCCAGCAGCCAAGAAATAGCGCGGGAGACCCAGTACTTC	CASSQEIARETQYF
TRBJ1-1	NA	TRBD1	TRBV15	TGTGCCACCAGCAGAGGGGCCGGACAGGGGGCGGTGAACACTGAAGCTTTCTTT	CATSRGAGQGAVNTEAFF
TRBJ2-5	NA	NA	TRBV21-1	TGTGCCAGCAGCAAAGCGCTCGGGAGAGAGACCCAGTACTTC	CASSKALGRETQYF
TRBJ2-2	NA	TRBD2	TRBV24-1	TGTGCCACCGGACCGGGACTAGCGTCCACCGGGGAGCTGTTTTTT	CATGPGLASTGELFF
TRBJ2-2	NA	TRBD1	TRBV6-2/TRBV6-3	TGTGCCAGCTCCCTAGGGGGCGGTACCGGGGAGCTGTTTTTT	CASSLGGGTGELFF
TRBJ2-1	many	TRBD2	TRBV19	TGTGCCAGTAGTATAGCTCGACTAGCGGGAGGGCCTCGGATCTACAATGAGCAGTTCTTC	CASSIARLAGGPRIYNEQFF
TRBJ2-1	few	NA	TRBV30	TGTGCCTGGAGTGTTGGCGGTGAGCAGTTCTTC	CAWSVGGEQFF
TRBJ1-1	few	NA	TRBV24-1	TGTGCCACCAGTGATTGGATTGAAAGGGAGGGGGGGCGCGGAAGTCGGACTGAAGCTTTCTTT	CATSDWIEREGGRGSRTEAFF
TRBJ2-1	NA	NA	TRBV7-3	TGTGCCAGCAGCCTCCAGCCGGGGGCCTACAATGAGCAGTTCTTC	CASSLQPGAYNEQFF
TRBJ2-7	few	NA	TRBV25-1	TGTGCCAGCAGTGAATCGTCGTCCGGGCGCGAGCAGTACTTC	CASSESSSGREQYF
TRBJ1-5	many	TRBD1	TRBV2	TGTGCCAGCAGTCCGGGACAGGGTAATCAGCCCCAGCATTTT	CASSPGQGNQPQHF
TRBJ2-5	many	NA	TRBV10-3	TGTGCCATCAGCGTCTCGAAATCACAAGAGACCCAGTACTTC	CAISVSKSQETQYF
TRBJ2-7	NA	NA	TRBV30	TGTGCCTGGAGTTCACTAGCCAACCGGGGCGAGCAGTACTTC	CAWSSLANRGEQYF
TRBJ1-4	many	TRBD1	TRBV10-3	TGTGCCATCAGTCCCGCGACAGGGAGAAATGAAAAACTGTTTTTT	CAISPATGRNEKLFF
TRBJ2-1	NA	TRBD2	TRBV4-1	TGCGCCAGCAGCCCGGACCCGGGGGGTGAGCAGTTCTTC	CASSPDPGGEQFF
TRBJ2-2	NA	NA	TRBV7-2	TGTGCCAGCAGCCTCTCTCAGGGCTCCACCGGGGAGCTGTTTTTT	CASSLSQGSTGELFF
TRBJ2-7	few	TRBD1	TRBV28	TGTGCCAGCAGTTGGTCGCGACAGGGGTCCTACGAGCAGTACTTC	CASSWSRQGSYEQYF
TRBJ1-5	many	NA	TRBV5-4	TGTGCCAGCAGCTTTAACAATAATCAGCCCCAGCATTTT	CASSFNNNQPQHF
TRBJ2-2	NA	NA	TRBV11-2	TGTGCCAGCAGCCGAGGCAGGGGCACCGGGGAGCTGTTTTTT	CASSRGRGTGELFF
TRBJ2-2	few	TRBD2	TRBV29-1	TGCAGCGTTGAAGAGAGCGGGACTGACACCGGGGAGCTGTTTTTT	CSVEESGTDTGELFF
TRBJ1-1	few	NA	TRBV6-2/TRBV6-3	TGTGCCAGTAGGGTCCCCAGGGGGAACACTGAAGCTTTCTTT	CASRVPRGNTEAFF
TRBJ2-3	NA	TRBD2	TRBV5-6	TGTGCCAGCAGCTTAAAAGCGGGAGTAGATACGCAGTATTTT	CASSLKAGVDTQYF
TRBJ1-5	NA	NA	TRBV3-1	TGTGCCAGCAGCCAGGCAGGGGTAAATCAGCCCCAGCATTTT	CASSQAGVNQPQHF
TRBJ1-1	few	NA	TRBV3-1	TGTGCCAGCAGCCAGGATGGACAGTACACTGAAGCTTTCTTT	CASSQDGQYTEAFF
TRBJ2-4	few	NA	TRBV28	TGTGCCAGCAGTTTGGGGGAAAACATTCAGTACTTC	CASSLGENIQYF
TRBJ2-6	NA	NA	TRBV6-2/TRBV6-3	TGTGCCAGCAGAAACCCGTTCTCTGGGGCCAACGTCCTGACTTTC	CASRNPFSGANVLTF
TRBJ2-1	few	NA	TRBV7-9	TGTGCCAGCAGCCGGACGGACTGGCCCCCTAGTGAGCAGTTCTTC	CASSRTDWPPSEQFF
TRBJ1-5	few	NA	TRBV20-1	TGCAGTGCCAAGCCTTCCAATCAGCCCCAGCATTTT	CSAKPSNQPQHF
TRBJ2-1	few	NA	TRBV4-3	TGCGCCAGCAGCCCCACACGGGGCCGTTTCTACAATGAGCAGTTCTTC	CASSPTRGRFYNEQFF